Listed here is a single T cell receptor beta chain. Its antigen is unidentified. The sample originates from a study of blood T cells in healthy people across ages. CDR1 SGHAT and CDR2 FQNNGV come from the germline V gene. The CDR3 has 13 amino acids. The V end was cut by 4 bases, the J end by 7 bases, with 11 bases between. For the second PCR, which ran for about 6 to 11 cycles, a sample-barcoded 5' primer and a J-beta primer mix were used. MiXCR, applied by TCRdb to the 5' RACE reads, yields one record per CDR3 protein. The sample consists of about 640,000 distinct CDR3 sequences, roughly 53% of them appearing once. The study, taken as a whole, reports: The study found more naive CD4+ cells and higher diversity in long-lived than aged donors.

This TCR came from a man in his sixties in good health. Sequencing was performed on blood. V usage is TRBV11-2 and J usage is TRBJ2-1, with a weak D call TRBD2 (5 bases). CDR3 amino acids: CASSSGLANEQFF. CDR3 sequence (DNA): TGTGCCAGCAGCTCTGGACTGGCGAATGAGCAGTTCTTC.